Presented here are 20 T cell receptor beta chains from one specimen sequenced in a study of blood T cell repertoires in COVID-19 (dated by TCRdb to about 2020). Library construction relied on the immunoSEQ multiplex PCR assay. TCRdb retrieved this table from immuneACCESS and kept in-frame rearrangements only. Not all clones are present; in checked studies, unresolved V genes account for under half, and no reason is known for the remainder. Recorded for this sample are about 23,000 clones; approximately 90% of them occurred a single time. Of the sample, 15% to 20% is held by the ten largest clones. Sequencing used peripheral blood. The receptor source for this set is a woman aged 80 or over with acute or convalescent COVID-19.

J is TRBJ2-1 and V is TRBV18; 14 positions match TRBD2. The V gene end was trimmed by 2 bases and the J gene end by 10 bases; junction bases not matched to a gene: 7. Germline assignment: CDR1 KGHSH and CDR2 LQKENI. This CDR3 comprises 16 residues. CDR3 nucleotides: TGTGCCAGCTCACCAGAGACTAGCGGGGGGGCCTGGGAGCAGTTCTTC. Residues: CASSPETSGGAWEQFF.

The rearrangement uses TRBV4-3 and TRBJ1-4, with TRBD1 as a possible D gene (5 bases). Germline V lookup: CDR1 LGHNA, CDR2 YSLEER. There are 15 residues in the CDR3. V was shortened by 1 base and J by 7 bases, with 13 bases between the two germline ends. CDR3 sequence: CASSQVGGGGEKLFF. Here the CDR3 DNA reads TGCGCCAGCAGCCAAGTTGGCGGGGGAGGTGAAAAACTGTTTTTT.

The rearrangement uses TRBV5-1 and TRBJ2-3, with TRBD2 matching 11 bases. Germline V CDR1 and CDR2: SGHRS, YFSETQ. This CDR3 comprises 17 residues. J was trimmed by 4 bases and V by 3 bases; bases with no gene match: 10. For the CDR3, the DNA is TGCGCCAGCAGCTCGGGACTAGCGGCAGGGGGGGCAGATACGCAGTATTTT. Protein sequence: CASSSGLAAGGADTQYF.

This clone was seen a few times. CDR3 DNA sequence: TGCGCCAGCAGCGCTCAGGGGGGCACTGAAGCTTTCTTT. This encodes CASSAQGGTEAFF. This chain uses TRBV10-2 with TRBJ1-1, with TRBD1 matching 7 bases. Germline CDR1 reads WSHSY; CDR2 reads SAAADI. J gave up 4 bases and V 6 bases, and 5 bases lay outside the gene matches. The CDR3 length is 13 residues.

This clone has only a few counts. The V call is TRBV19, the J call TRBJ2-7; TRBD1 agrees at 10 bases. V was pared by 6 bases and J by 4 bases, with 9 bases of the junction left unmatched. This CDR3 is built from 15 residues. Germline V gene sequence: CDR1 LNHDA, CDR2 SQIVND (reference sequence). The CDR3 sequence: CASRYTGTGAYEQYF. CDR3 DNA: TGTGCCAGTAGGTATACCGGGACAGGGGCGTACGAGCAGTACTTC.

The chain employs TRBV7-6 and TRBJ1-1; TRBD1 might be the D (6 bases). Trimming stripped 5 bases from V and 5 bases from J, with 9 bases between. Germline-derived CDR1 and CDR2 are SGHVS and FNYEAQ. The CDR3 runs to 12 residues. DNA of the CDR3: TGTGCCAGCAGCCCACAGGGAACTGAAGCTTTCTTT. Amino acid sequence: CASSPQGTEAFF. The full variable domain, with the rest looked up from reference TRBV7-6 and TRBJ1-1, is GAGVSQSPRYKVTKRGQDVALRCDPISGHVSLYWYRQALGQGPEFLTYFNYEAQQDKSGLPNDRFSAERPEGSISTLTIQRTEQRDSAMYRCASSPQGTEAFFGQGTRLTVV.

This clone was recorded only once. The CDR3 region has the DNA TGCGCCAGCAGCCTACAGGGGACCACTGAAGCTTTCTTT. Its translation: CASSLQGTTEAFF. V usage is TRBV5-1 and J usage is TRBJ1-1; 7 nucleotides align to TRBD1. V was pared by 4 bases and J by 4 bases, with 4 bases of the junction left unmatched. There are 13 residues in the CDR3. Germline CDR1 is SGHRS and CDR2 is YFSETQ. Using reference TRBV5-1 and TRBJ1-1 for the parts outside the CDR3, the full variable domain is KAGVTQTPRYLIKTRGQQVTLSCSPISGHRSVSWYQQTPGQGLQFLFEYFSETQRNKGNFPGRFSGRQFSNSRSEMNVSTLELGDSALYLCASSLQGTTEAFFGQGTRLTVV.

This clone was recorded once. The genes are TRBV2 and TRBJ2-3; D is unclear. The germline V gene has CDR1 SNHLY and CDR2 FYNNEI. V was clipped by 8 bases and J by 4 bases, with 16 bases between them. The CDR3 extends over 14 amino acids. The CDR3 reads CASERQRKADTQYF. The CDR3 DNA reads TGTGCCAGCGAGAGGCAGCGAAAGGCAGATACGCAGTATTTT.

The chain uses TRBV29-1 and TRBJ2-5; D may be TRBD2 (6 bases). Germline loops: CDR1 SQVTM, CDR2 ANQGSEA. The V end lost 3 bases, the J end lost 6 bases, and 26 bases lay between the germline ends. The CDR3 is 17 residues long. The CDR3 reads CSVEGTLQDLIQKTQYF. The CDR3 DNA follows: TGCAGCGTTGAGGGGACTTTACAGGATCTCATTCAGAAGACCCAGTACTTC. The full variable domain, completed using reference TRBV29-1 and TRBJ2-5, is SAVISQKPSRDICQRGTSLTIQCQVDSQVTMMFWYRQQPGQSLTLIATANQGSEATYESGFVIDKFPISRPNLTFSTLTVSNMSPEDSSIYLCSVEGTLQDLIQKTQYFGPGTRLLVL.

V and J are TRBV15 and TRBJ2-3, with D possibly TRBD1 on 5 matching bases. The CDR3 length is 15 residues. V shed 0 bases and J shed 6 bases, with 13 bases lying between them. CDR1 is LNHNV and CDR2 is YYDKDF in the germline V gene (reference sequence). This chain's CDR3 is CATSRDGTGADTQYF. The CDR3 region has the DNA TGTGCCACCAGCAGAGATGGAACTGGGGCTGATACGCAGTATTTT.

This clone was seen only once. This chain uses TRBV6-1 with TRBJ2-5, with D maybe TRBD1 (5 bases). Germline CDR1 is MNHNS and CDR2 is SASEGT. V lost 0 bases to trimming and J lost 7 bases, with 18 bases between them. The CDR3 loop spans 16 amino acids. The CDR3 region is CASSEAPQTVQGTQYF. The CDR3 DNA follows: TGTGCCAGCAGTGAAGCCCCTCAAACAGTGCAGGGGACCCAGTACTTC.

V usage is TRBV6-2 or TRBV6-3 and J usage is TRBJ2-7; TRBD2 matches at 11 bases. Germline CDR1 and CDR2: MNHEY and SVGEGT. CDR3 size: 14 residues. V lost 5 bases and J lost 9; bases outside the gene matches: 9. CDR3 nucleotide sequence: TGTGCCAGCAGTACCGGGACTAGCGGAATATTGCAGTACTTC. As protein: CASSTGTSGILQYF.

This clone was seen once. V gene TRBV6-2 or TRBV6-3 combines with J gene TRBJ1-5; D call uncertain. Trimming took off 3 bases at V and 1 base at J, with 7 bases between the two ends. CDR3 length equals 14 residues. From germline, CDR1 is MNHEY and CDR2 SVGEGT. CDR3 amino acids: CASSYSRSNQPQHF. In nucleotides, the CDR3 is TGTGCCAGCAGTTATTCCAGAAGCAATCAGCCCCAGCATTTT.

This chain links TRBV6-5 with TRBJ2-7, with D uncertain. Germline V CDR1 and CDR2: MNHEY, SVGAGI. The V end lost 10 bases, the J end lost 6 bases, and 22 bases lay between the germline ends. CDR3 length equals 14 residues. Here the CDR3 DNA reads TGTGCCACCCACCCCTGGGCCGGTTCCAGCGAGCAGTACTTC. It codes for CATHPWAGSSEQYF.

The chain couples TRBV6-5 to TRBJ1-5, with D unresolved. CDR1 is MNHEY and CDR2 is SVGAGI in the germline V gene. The CDR3 runs 13 residues. V shed 2 bases and J shed 8 bases, with 10 bases lying between them. The CDR3 spells CASSYDGAEPQHF. CDR3 bases: TGTGCCAGCAGTTACGACGGTGCGGAGCCCCAGCATTTT.

V and J are TRBV30 and TRBJ2-1; 7 nucleotides align to TRBD2. The CDR3 length is 12 residues. Germline CDR1 and CDR2: GTSNPN and SVGIG (reference sequence). The CDR3: CAGGELNNEQFF. For the CDR3, the DNA is TGTGCTGGGGGGGAGCTCAACAATGAGCAGTTCTTC.

The gene calls are TRBV7-2 and TRBJ1-4, with a weak D call TRBD1 (5 bases). Deletions cut 0 bases from V and 2 bases from J, with 7 bases between. The CDR3 has 15 amino acids. Germline-derived CDR1 and CDR2 are SGHTA and FQGNSA. CDR3 sequence: CASSLARATNEKLFF. The CDR3 nucleotides read TGTGCCAGCAGCTTAGCCAGGGCGACTAATGAAAAACTGTTTTTT.

The chain joins TRBV3-1 (or the pseudogene TRBV3-2) to TRBJ2-7, with D hard to call. V shed 1 base and J shed 0 bases, with 16 bases lying between them. The CDR3 runs to 17 residues. Per the germline V gene, CDR1 is LGHDT and CDR2 is YNNKEL (reference sequence). In DNA, the CDR3 is TGTGCCAGCAGCCAAGGACTCACGACCTTGGGCTCCTACGAGCAGTACTTC. It yields the protein CASSQGLTTLGSYEQYF.

CDR3 bases: TGTGCCTGGAGTGGGGGAGGGGGCCAAGAGACCCAGTACTTC. Amino acids: CAWSGGGGQETQYF. This rearrangement joins TRBV30 to TRBJ2-5; D may be TRBD2 (7 bases). The V gene lost 1 base and the J gene lost 1 base, with 10 bases spanning the gap. The CDR3 extends over 14 amino acids. CDR1 is GTSNPN, CDR2 SVGIG, per germline (reference sequence).

The chain recombines TRBV18 with TRBJ1-5, with 9 nucleotides matching TRBD1. The V gene end was trimmed by 2 bases and the J gene end by 0 bases; junction bases not matched to a gene: 14. The CDR3 is made up of 20 amino acids. Germline values: CDR1 KGHSH, CDR2 LQKENI. This CDR3 is CASSPYPGQGGINSNQPQHF. CDR3 sequence (DNA): TGTGCCAGCTCACCATATCCGGGACAGGGCGGGATAAATAGCAATCAGCCCCAGCATTTT.